The 30 T cell receptor beta chains reported below all come from one sample, sequenced in a study of cytomegalovirus exposure and HLA in healthy donors. The PCR used 60 Vbeta and 13 Jbeta primers. This table comes from immunoSEQ multiplex PCR, and its TCRdb copy is limited to in-frame clones, with some not included. The table includes 100,000 to 150,000 clones, 70% to 90% detected once. Sequences were obtained from PBMCs. The receptors derive from a man between 18 and 35 years old in good health and CMV-seropositive.

This clone was observed once. The DNA of the CDR3 is TGTGCCAGCAGCTTAGATCAGGGGAGCTCTGGGGCCAACGTCCTGACTTTC. Its translation is CASSLDQGSSGANVLTF. The V call is TRBV7-8, the J call TRBJ2-6, with D tentatively TRBD1 (6 bases). V lost 1 base, J lost 0 bases, and 10 bases lay in between. Per the germline V gene, CDR1 is SGHVS and CDR2 is FQNEAQ. This CDR3 spans 17 amino acids.

In nucleotides, the CDR3 is TGTGCCAGCAGCTTACCGACAGGGACTGGAAACACCATATATTTT. It specifies CASSLPTGTGNTIYF. This rearrangement joins TRBV11-2 to TRBJ1-3; TRBD1 matches at 7 bases. Trimming removed 2 bases from V and 2 bases from J; junction bases left unmatched: 3. The germline CDR1 and CDR2 sequences are SGHAT and FQNNGV. The length of the CDR3 is 15 residues.

The genes are TRBV6-4 and TRBJ1-1; D might be TRBD1 (5 bases). The CDR3 is 14 amino acids. V gave up 4 bases and J gave up 4 bases, with 13 bases separating them. CDR1 MRHNA and CDR2 SNTAGT come from the germline V gene. CDR3 sequence (DNA): TGTGCCAGCAGTGGGGGCGAGGGAGGCACTGAAGCTTTCTTT. Protein sequence: CASSGGEGGTEAFF.

This clone showed up just a few times. The rearrangement links TRBV5-6 to TRBJ2-1; D not resolved. V was clipped by 5 bases and J by 0 bases, with 12 bases between them. This CDR3 region has 15 residues. The germline V gene has CDR1 SGHDT and CDR2 YYEEEE. CDR3 in amino acids: CASRRNPDSYNEQFF. In DNA form, the CDR3 reads TGTGCCAGCAGGCGGAACCCGGACTCCTACAATGAGCAGTTCTTC.

The V and J genes are TRBV19 and TRBJ1-1, with TRBD1 identical over 10 bases. Germline CDR1 reads LNHDA; CDR2 reads SQIVND (reference sequence). CDR3 length: 15 amino acids. V lost 3 bases and J lost 5; bases outside the gene matches: 6. CDR3 sequence (DNA): TGTGCCAGTAGTATGTGGACAGGGGGATGGACTGAAGCTTTCTTT. Protein sequence: CASSMWTGGWTEAFF. The whole variable domain, remainder taken from reference TRBV19 and TRBJ1-1, is DGGITQSPKYLFRKEGQNVTLSCEQNLNHDAMYWYRQDPGQGLRLIYYSQIVNDFQKGDIAEGYSVSREKKESFPLTVTSAQKNPTAFYLCASSMWTGGWTEAFFGQGTRLTVV.

The chain combines TRBV4-1 with TRBJ2-7, with D perhaps matching TRBD1 (5 bases). This CDR3 contains 17 residues. From germline, CDR1 is MGHRA and CDR2 YSYEKL. Trimming shortened V by 0 bases and J by 1 base, and 16 bases separated the two germline ends. The CDR3, as DNA: TGCGCCAGCAGCCAAGATGTTAGGACAATACTGTCCTACGAGCAGTACTTC. As protein: CASSQDVRTILSYEQYF.

The V call is TRBV15, the J call TRBJ2-5; perhaps TRBD1 as D (6 bases). There are 13 residues in the CDR3. Trimming stripped 6 bases from V and 5 bases from J, with 13 bases between. Germline lookup yields CDR1 LNHNV and CDR2 YYDKDF (reference sequence). CDR3 nucleotide sequence: TGTGCCACCAGTAACAGGGTTTCCGAGACCCAGTACTTC. It yields the protein CATSNRVSETQYF.

This clone has a single count. The gene calls are TRBV6-5 and TRBJ2-7; 11 positions agree with TRBD1. CDR1 is MNHEY and CDR2 is SVGAGI in the germline V gene. Trimming removed 6 bases from V and 4 bases from J; junction bases left unmatched: 5. The CDR3 is made up of 14 amino acids. The CDR3 region is CASSQGQGAYEQYF. The DNA for the CDR3 is TGTGCCAGCAGCCAAGGACAGGGGGCTTACGAGCAGTACTTC.

This clone was seen once. This sequence joins TRBV11-3 and TRBJ1-1, with a tentative D call TRBD1 (5 bases). CDR1 and CDR2 from the germline V gene are SGHNT and YENEEA. The CDR3 spans 14 residues. Between the trimmed V and J ends, which lost 5 bases and 1 base, there was a span of 11 bases. CDR3: CASSPGGGNTEAFF. Here the CDR3 DNA reads TGTGCCAGCAGCCCCGGGGGGGGGAACACTGAAGCTTTCTTT.

The V and J genes are TRBV4-1 and TRBJ1-2, with 10 bases fitting TRBD1. Germline lookup yields CDR1 MGHRA and CDR2 YSYEKL. The CDR3 is 15 residues long. V was clipped by 7 bases and J by 2 bases; unmatched bases: 7. In nucleotides, the CDR3 is TGCGCCAGCACCGTGGCGGGACAGGGGAACTATGGCTACACCTTC. It encodes CASTVAGQGNYGYTF.

On this clone itself: Compared with germline, one end of the junction differs, possibly owing to a read error. The chain employs TRBV7-6 and TRBJ2-7; a weak D match, TRBD1 (6 bases). This CDR3 region has 16 residues. The V gene's germline CDR1 is SGHVS and CDR2 FNYEAQ. CDR3 nucleotide sequence: TGTGCCAGCAGCATAGCCGGTGGACGACAGGCCTACGAGCAGTACTTC. Its translation: CASSIAGGRQAYEQYF.

V usage is TRBV12-5 and J usage is TRBJ2-7, with D perhaps matching TRBD2 (5 bases). Germline V lookup: CDR1 LGHNT, CDR2 FRNRAP. The CDR3 runs 16 residues. V dropped 0 bases and J dropped 3 bases, with 15 bases sitting between them. CDR3 sequence (DNA): TGTGCTAGTGGTTTGGTAGGCGCGGGCGATAACTACGAGCAGTACTTC. Its protein is CASGLVGAGDNYEQYF.

The chain couples TRBV10-3 to TRBJ1-1; D unresolved. The CDR3 is made up of 12 amino acids. V lost 3 bases to trimming and J lost 9 bases, with 11 bases between them. Germline assignment: CDR1 ENHRY and CDR2 SYGVKD. CDR3 DNA: TGTGCCATCAGTGAAGAGGGAAGCCAAGCTTTCTTT. Translated: CAISEEGSQAFF.

The chain recombines TRBV6-5 with TRBJ1-1, with TRBD1 identical over 8 bases. The CDR3 has 14 amino acids. Germline V gives CDR1 MNHEY, CDR2 SVGAGI. The trim removed 6 bases at V and 2 bases at J, leaving 5 bases unmatched. Here the CDR3 DNA reads TGTGCCAGCAGCACAGGGGGAAAAAACACTGAAGCTTTCTTT. Translation gives CASSTGGKNTEAFF.

This sequence joins TRBV19 and TRBJ2-7; D call uncertain. The CDR3 runs to 11 residues. Per germline, CDR1 LNHDA and CDR2 SQIVND (reference sequence). V was pared by 6 bases and J by 5 bases, with 8 bases between. In DNA, the CDR3 is TGTGCCAGTAGCCCAGGTGACGAGCAGTACTTC. Translating gives CASSPGDEQYF.

This clone was counted a single time. The chain joins TRBV2 to TRBJ1-2, with D maybe TRBD1 (6 bases). The CDR3 loop spans 11 amino acids. In germline, CDR1 is SNHLY, CDR2 FYNNEI. Trimming took 6 bases from V and 11 from J, leaving 13 bases between them. CDR3 region: CASRQGMGYTF. CDR3 in DNA: TGTGCCAGCAGACAGGGCATGGGATACACCTTC.

The chain has TRBV7-8 and TRBJ1-6; D gene ambiguous. The V gene's germline CDR1 is SGHVS and CDR2 FQNEAQ. This CDR3 spans 12 amino acids. The V gene lost 10 bases and the J gene lost 7 bases, with 11 bases spanning the gap. The DNA for the CDR3 is TGTGCCACCCGCCCCCTAAATTCACCCCTCCACTTT. Encoded protein: CATRPLNSPLHF.

This clone turned up a few times. This chain joins TRBV27 and TRBJ2-5, with 9 bases matching TRBD2. The CDR3 runs to 15 residues. V was clipped by 6 bases and J by 3 bases; unmatched bases: 8. Germline CDR1 MNHEY, CDR2 SMNVEV (reference sequence). The CDR3 reads CASSVGGGAKETQYF. DNA of the CDR3: TGTGCCAGCAGCGTAGGCGGGGGGGCGAAAGAGACCCAGTACTTC.

This chain joins TRBV7-3 and TRBJ2-7; TRBD1 is a possible D gene (6 bases). There are 13 residues in the CDR3. Trimming took off 5 bases at V and 3 bases at J, with 11 bases between the two ends. The germline gives CDR1 SGHTA, CDR2 FQGTGA. CDR3 sequence reads: CASSPGQIYEQYF. In DNA, the CDR3 is TGTGCCAGCAGCCCTGGACAGATCTACGAGCAGTACTTC.

This clone was recorded once. V and J are TRBV6-1 and TRBJ1-2; no reliable D call. V lost 2 bases, J lost 3 bases, and 10 bases lay in between. CDR1 and CDR2 from the germline V gene are MNHNS and SASEGT. The CDR3 is made up of 14 amino acids. CDR3 sequence (DNA): TGTGCCAGCAGTGAATCCCGCGGGGACTATGGCTACACCTTC. The encoded protein is CASSESRGDYGYTF.

V usage is TRBV6-5 and J usage is TRBJ2-1; 8 nucleotides agree with TRBD2. The V segment lost 8 bases and the J segment 2 bases; nucleotides outside the gene matches: 5. The CDR3 has 14 residues. Germline V CDR1 and CDR2: MNHEY, SVGAGI. CDR3 nucleotide sequence: TGTGCCAGCCGCGGGGGGTACACCTACAATGAGCAGTTCTTC. Translating it yields CASRGGYTYNEQFF.

J is TRBJ2-1 and V is TRBV6-5; no clear D. CDR1 is MNHEY, CDR2 SVGAGI, per germline. The CDR3 runs 16 residues. Trimming took 0 bases from V and 4 from J, leaving 13 bases between them. CDR3 bases: TGTGCCAGCAGTTACTCCACGCAGGTACAATACAATGAGCAGTTCTTC. Protein sequence: CASSYSTQVQYNEQFF.

This rearrangement joins TRBV7-3 to TRBJ2-1; D is unclear. V gave up 1 base and J gave up 5 bases, with 6 bases separating them. This CDR3 comprises 13 residues. Germline V gene sequence: CDR1 SGHTA, CDR2 FQGTGA. In DNA form, the CDR3 reads TGTGCCAGCAGCTTAAGCGGAAACAATGAGCAGTTCTTC. It yields the protein CASSLSGNNEQFF. The whole variable domain, filled in from reference TRBV7-3 and TRBJ2-1, reads GAGVSQTPSNKVTEKGKYVELRCDPISGHTALYWYRQSLGQGPEFLIYFQGTGAADDSGLPNDRFFAVRPEGSVSTLKIQRTERGDSAVYLCASSLSGNNEQFFGPGTRLTVL.

This chain connects TRBV7-9 to TRBJ2-2, with 12 nucleotides matching TRBD2. The CDR3 covers 14 residues. Germline V CDR1 and CDR2: SEHNR, FQNEAQ (reference sequence). V dropped 9 bases and J dropped 3; count of bases not matched to a gene: 2. The CDR3 loop is CARRLAGDTGELFF. The CDR3 DNA reads as TGTGCCAGAAGACTAGCGGGAGACACCGGGGAGCTGTTTTTT.

To note about this clone: Other nucleotide sequences in the sample specify the same CDR3. The V and J genes are TRBV9 and TRBJ2-3; TRBD2 agrees at 16 bases. CDR3 length equals 17 residues. CDR1 is SGDLS and CDR2 is YYNGEE in the germline V gene. Trimming cost V 0 bases and J 5 bases; bases outside gene matches: 3. The CDR3 nucleotides read TGTGCCAGCAGCGTAGTGGGACTAGCGGGGGGGCGAGATACGCAGTATTTT. Translating gives CASSVVGLAGGRDTQYF.

This chain connects TRBV19 to TRBJ2-1; 12 positions match TRBD2. The CDR3 has 19 residues. The V gene end was trimmed by 3 bases and the J gene end by 1 base; junction bases not matched to a gene: 10. Germline lookup yields CDR1 LNHDA and CDR2 SQIVND (reference sequence). This CDR3 reads CASSMMERLAGVSYNEQFF. The CDR3 coding sequence is TGTGCCAGTAGTATGATGGAGAGACTAGCGGGGGTTTCCTACAATGAGCAGTTCTTC.

A note on this clone: Since the CDR3 does not end with the conserved phenylalanine or tryptophan, this likely comes from a read error. The CDR3 is CASSRTTGPSSGNTIYL. CDR3 nucleotide sequence: TGTGCCAGCTCAAGAACGACAGGCCCGAGCTCTGGAAACACCATATATCTT. This chain connects TRBV18 to TRBJ1-3, with D maybe TRBD1 (6 bases). V was trimmed by 5 bases and J by 0 bases, leaving 17 bases between them. Germline CDR1 KGHSH, CDR2 LQKENI. The CDR3 covers 17 residues.

The V call is TRBV19, the J call TRBJ1-2; 8 nucleotides align to TRBD1. This CDR3 contains 18 residues. CDR1 is LNHDA, CDR2 SQIVND, per germline (reference sequence). Trimming cost V 2 bases and J 0 bases; bases outside gene matches: 11. The CDR3 DNA reads TGTGCCAGTAGTATAAATCCGCCCCCGACAGGGGCTAACTATGGCTACACCTTC. Encoded protein: CASSINPPPTGANYGYTF.

Details on this clone: Other nucleotide sequences from this sample produce the same CDR3. The chain joins TRBV28 to TRBJ2-3; a weak D match, TRBD2 (5 bases). Per germline, CDR1 MDHEN and CDR2 SYDVKM. This CDR3 is built from 13 residues. The V end lost 6 bases, the J end lost 7 bases, and 14 bases lay between the germline ends. CDR3 in amino acids: CASSRGLYYTQYF. The CDR3 region has the DNA TGTGCCAGCAGCCGTGGACTTTACTATACGCAGTATTTT.

The genes are TRBV28 and TRBJ1-1; D is uncertain. The CDR3 runs 13 residues. Deletions cut 7 bases from V and 0 bases from J, with 9 bases between. Germline CDR1 is MDHEN and CDR2 is SYDVKM. The CDR3 region has the DNA TGTGCCAGCACCCTCTATTTGAACACTGAAGCTTTCTTT. Protein product: CASTLYLNTEAFF.